A selection of T cell receptor beta chains follows, all from one sample in a study of cytomegalovirus exposure and HLA in healthy donors. Profiling relied on immunoSEQ multiplex PCR, and the TCRdb table lists in-frame clones only, not all of them. The sample lists under 150,000 clones, around 82% occurring once. Sequenced: PBMCs. Receptor source: a male donor in good health and CMV-seropositive. The CDR3 runs from the conserved cysteine through the conserved F or W. D genes are given only for firm matches. Size tells how often a clone was seen (once, few, many) or the class of an expanded clone, and some rows leave it out.

v_call	clone_size	j_call	d_call	cdr3_nt	cdr3_aa
TRBV4-3	few	TRBJ2-1	TRBD2	TGCGCCAGCAGCCAGGGGACTAGCGGGAGTATCAATGAGCAGTTCTTC	CASSQGTSGSINEQFF
TRBV2	.	TRBJ2-7	.	TGTGCCAGCAGTAAGATAAGCGACGAGCAGTACTTC	CASSKISDEQYF
TRBV7-2	.	TRBJ1-1	.	TGTGCCAGCAGCCCACAGGGCGCGCCTGAAGCTTTCTTT	CASSPQGAPEAFF
TRBV7-2	.	TRBJ1-4	TRBD1	TGTGCCTCCACGGTAGGGGGCGCGGGTGAAAAACTGTTTTTT	CASTVGGAGEKLFF
TRBV30	once	TRBJ1-1	.	TGTGCCCGAGCCCCCGACGGGATCCGGGTCACTGAAGCTTTCTTT	CARAPDGIRVTEAFF
TRBV27	.	TRBJ2-7	.	TGTGCCAGCAGTTCGGATTTCGAAGGGGGCGAGCAGTACTTC	CASSSDFEGGEQYF
TRBV5-1	.	TRBJ2-1	.	TGCGCCAGCGGGAGCTCCTACAATGAGCAGTTCTTC	CASGSSYNEQFF
TRBV19	.	TRBJ2-7	.	TGTGCCAGTAGCCCTCTCGACTCATTGGAGCAGTACTTC	CASSPLDSLEQYF
TRBV7-2	.	TRBJ2-6	TRBD2	TGTGCCAGCAGCTCCCGGGACTACCTCGCCAACGGCCTGACTTTC	CASSSRDYLANGLTF
TRBV28	.	TRBJ2-7	TRBD1	TGTGCCAGCAGTGCCACAGGGGGAGCCTACGAGCAGTACTTC	CASSATGGAYEQYF
TRBV19	.	TRBJ2-3	.	TGTGCCAGTAGTATAGGGGCCACAGATACGCAGTATTTT	CASSIGATDTQYF
TRBV30	.	TRBJ1-6	TRBD1	TGTGCCTGGGGACAGGGGGACTATAATTCACCCCTCCACTTT	CAWGQGDYNSPLHF
TRBV5-5	.	TRBJ1-1	.	TGTGCCAGCAGCTACGGACTGGGAGGAGGAGCTTTCTTT	CASSYGLGGGAFF
TRBV10-3	.	TRBJ2-1	TRBD2	TGTGCCATCAGGGAGGGGGGTAGCGGGAGCGATGAGCAGTTCTTC	CAIREGGSGSDEQFF